One sample yielded the 2 T cell receptor beta chains listed below, sequenced in a study of identical twins. One entry per CDR3 protein results from TCRdb running MiXCR on the 5' RACE reads. The table shows about 700,000 distinct CDR3 sequences, with more than 6.5% occurring only once. In addition, the sample was reused for a study of yellow fever vaccine responses in identical twins.

The sequencing sample was made of PBMCs. The receptors stem from a woman aged 18-35 years in good health.

This clonotype has more than one count but fewer than ten. This chain links TRBV15 with TRBJ2-7, with TRBD1 identical over 8 bases. V was clipped by 1 base and J by 4 bases; unmatched bases: 12. CDR3 length: 17 residues. Germline CDR1 is LNHNV and CDR2 is YYDKDF (reference sequence). The CDR3 region has the DNA TGTGCCACCAGCAGAGCAGGGGGCACAGGCTATTTTTACGAGCAGTACTTC. Residues: CATSRAGGTGYFYEQYF.

The genes are TRBV3-1 and TRBJ2-5, with D possibly matching TRBD2 (7 bases). CDR3 length: 19 residues. Trimming stripped 10 bases from V and 0 bases from J, with 30 bases between. Germline lookup yields CDR1 LGHDT and CDR2 YNNKEL (reference sequence). CDR3 in amino acids: CAIRPPPRTGGGHQETQYF. The CDR3 nucleotides are TGTGCCATCAGACCTCCTCCCCGGACTGGCGGGGGCCACCAAGAGACCCAGTACTTC.